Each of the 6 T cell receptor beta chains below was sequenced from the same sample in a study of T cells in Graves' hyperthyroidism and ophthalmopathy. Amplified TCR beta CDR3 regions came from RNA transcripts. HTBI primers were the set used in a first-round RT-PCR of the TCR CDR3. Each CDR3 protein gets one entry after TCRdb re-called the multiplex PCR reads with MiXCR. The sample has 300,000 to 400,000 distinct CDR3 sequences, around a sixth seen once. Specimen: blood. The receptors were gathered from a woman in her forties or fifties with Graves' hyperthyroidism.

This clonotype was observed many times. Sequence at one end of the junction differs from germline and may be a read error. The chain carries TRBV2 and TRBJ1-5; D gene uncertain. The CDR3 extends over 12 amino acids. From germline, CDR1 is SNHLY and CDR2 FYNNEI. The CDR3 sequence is CASREGGQPQHF. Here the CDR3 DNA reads TGTGCCAGCAGGGAAGGAGGTCAGCCCCAGCATTTT.

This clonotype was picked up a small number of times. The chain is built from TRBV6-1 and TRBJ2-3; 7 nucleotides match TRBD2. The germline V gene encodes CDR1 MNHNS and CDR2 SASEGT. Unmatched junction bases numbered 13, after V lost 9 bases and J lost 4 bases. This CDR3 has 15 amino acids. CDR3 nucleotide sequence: TGTGCCAGTGCGTGGGGGGGAAGTGAGGCAGATACGCAGTATTTT. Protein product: CASAWGGSEADTQYF.

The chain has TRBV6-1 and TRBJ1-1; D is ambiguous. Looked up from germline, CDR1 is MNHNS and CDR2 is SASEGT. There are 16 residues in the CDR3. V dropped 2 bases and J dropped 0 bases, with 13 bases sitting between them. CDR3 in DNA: TGTGCCAGCAGTGAACGGGGTGGGTACATGAACACTGAAGCTTTCTTT. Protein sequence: CASSERGGYMNTEAFF.

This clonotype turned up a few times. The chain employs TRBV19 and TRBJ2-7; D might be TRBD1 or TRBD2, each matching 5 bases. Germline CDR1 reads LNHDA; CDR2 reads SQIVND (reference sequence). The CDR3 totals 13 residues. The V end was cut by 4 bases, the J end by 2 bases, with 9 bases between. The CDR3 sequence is CASSTGLPYEQYF. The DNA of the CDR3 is TGTGCCAGTAGTACGGGGCTACCCTACGAGCAGTACTTC. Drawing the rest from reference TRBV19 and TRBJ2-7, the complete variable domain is DGGITQSPKYLFRKEGQNVTLSCEQNLNHDAMYWYRQDPGQGLRLIYYSQIVNDFQKGDIAEGYSVSREKKESFPLTVTSAQKNPTAFYLCASSTGLPYEQYFGPGTRLTVT.

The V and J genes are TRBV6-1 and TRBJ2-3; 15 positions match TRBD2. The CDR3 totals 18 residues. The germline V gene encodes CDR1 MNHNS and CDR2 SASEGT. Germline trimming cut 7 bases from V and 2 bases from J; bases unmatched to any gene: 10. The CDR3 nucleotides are TGTGCCAGCATTCGAGGACTAGCGGGGGGGGGAGCCACAGATACGCAGTATTTT. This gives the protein CASIRGLAGGGATDTQYF.

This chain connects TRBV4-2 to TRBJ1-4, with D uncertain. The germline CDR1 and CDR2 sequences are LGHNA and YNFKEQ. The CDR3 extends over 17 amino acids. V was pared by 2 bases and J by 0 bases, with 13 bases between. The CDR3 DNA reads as TGTGCCAGCAGCCAATATTGGAGGCAAGCAACTAATGAAAAACTGTTTTTT. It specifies CASSQYWRQATNEKLFF.